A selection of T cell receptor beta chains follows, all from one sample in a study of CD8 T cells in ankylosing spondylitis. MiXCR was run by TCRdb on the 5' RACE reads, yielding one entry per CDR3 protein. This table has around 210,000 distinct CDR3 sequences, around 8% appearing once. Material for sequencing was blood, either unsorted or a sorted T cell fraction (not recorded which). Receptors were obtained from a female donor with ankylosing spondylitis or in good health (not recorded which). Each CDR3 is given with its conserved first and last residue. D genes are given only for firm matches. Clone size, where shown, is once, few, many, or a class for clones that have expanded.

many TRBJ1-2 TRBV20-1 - CSAPILDSYGYTF TGCAGTGCCCCAATCCTGGACAGCTATGGCTACACCTTC
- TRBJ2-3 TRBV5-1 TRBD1 CASSLNTRGTDRQYF TGCGCCAGCAGCTTGAATACCAGGGGGACAGATAGGCAGTATTTT
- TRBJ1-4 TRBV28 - CASSRPDFHEKLFF TGTGCCAGCAGTCGACCAGATTTTCATGAAAAACTGTTTTTT
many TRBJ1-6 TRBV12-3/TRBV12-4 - CASSRTGPSGSPLHF TGTGCCAGCAGTCGAACGGGTCCGTCGGGTTCACCCCTCCACTTT
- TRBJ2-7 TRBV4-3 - CASSQEVLSRTLYEQYF TGCGCCAGCAGCCAAGAAGTCCTTTCCCGGACCCTCTACGAGCAGTACTTC
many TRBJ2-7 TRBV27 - CASSLSLTYEQYF TGTGCCAGCAGTTTAAGCCTAACCTACGAGCAGTACTTC
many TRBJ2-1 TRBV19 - CASSQGRDHAGEQFF TGTGCCAGTAGTCAGGGCAGGGACCATGCCGGAGAGCAGTTCTTC
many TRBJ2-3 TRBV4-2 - CASSQVVGGGTDTQYF TGTGCCAGCAGCCAAGTAGTGGGCGGTGGCACAGATACGCAGTATTTT
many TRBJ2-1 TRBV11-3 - CASSSTQGNEQFF TGTGCCAGCAGCTCTACCCAGGGGAATGAGCAGTTCTTC
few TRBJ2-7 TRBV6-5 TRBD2 CASSYSGREGLREQYF TGTGCCAGCAGTTACTCAGGGCGGGAGGGCCTTAGAGAGCAGTACTTC
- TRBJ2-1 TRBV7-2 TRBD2 CASSLGGLAGNEQFF TGTGCCAGCAGCTTAGGGGGACTAGCGGGGAATGAGCAGTTCTTC
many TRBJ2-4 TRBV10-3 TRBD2 CAITGKIAGDCRKNIQYF TGTGCCATCACCGGGAAAATAGCGGGAGACTGTAGGAAAAACATTCAGTACTTC
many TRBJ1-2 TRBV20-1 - CSARFQAYGYTF TGCAGTGCTAGATTCCAGGCCTATGGCTACACCTTC
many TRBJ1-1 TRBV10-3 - CAISAPDSGPGTLNTEAFF TGTGCCATCAGTGCCCCCGACAGTGGACCTGGAACCCTGAACACTGAAGCTTTCTTT
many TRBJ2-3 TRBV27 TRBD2 CASSLSIALPGLAGRADTQYF TGTGCCAGCAGTTTATCGATCGCCCTACCGGGACTAGCGGGAAGGGCAGATACGCAGTATTTT
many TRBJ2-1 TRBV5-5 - CASSLLPESYNEQFF TGTGCCAGCAGCTTATTACCAGAATCCTACAATGAGCAGTTCTTC
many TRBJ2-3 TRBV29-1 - CSAPEVRRGSQYF TGCAGCGCCCCAGAGGTTAGGAGGGGATCGCAGTATTTT
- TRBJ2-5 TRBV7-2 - CASGLETQYF TGTGCCAGCGGGTTAGAGACCCAGTACTTC
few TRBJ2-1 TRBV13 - CASTLTGAGYNEQFF TGTGCCAGCACTCTCACGGGAGCCGGTTACAATGAGCAGTTCTTC
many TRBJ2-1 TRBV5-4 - CASSTDMSSYNEQFF TGTGCCAGCAGCACCGACATGAGCTCCTACAATGAGCAGTTCTTC
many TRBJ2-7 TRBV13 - CASSLQGNLIGEQYF TGTGCCAGCAGCTTGCAGGGTAATCTCATCGGAGAGCAGTACTTC
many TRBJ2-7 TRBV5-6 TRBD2 CASSPGTTSYEQYF TGTGCCAGCAGTCCCGGGACTACCTCCTACGAGCAGTACTTC
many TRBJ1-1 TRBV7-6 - CASSLFTDTEAFF TGTGCCAGCAGCTTATTTACAGACACTGAAGCTTTCTTT
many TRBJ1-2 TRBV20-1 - CSARGPAGYTF TGCAGTGCCAGAGGGCCAGCTGGCTACACCTTC
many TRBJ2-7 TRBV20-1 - CSATKRGYEQYF TGCAGTGCTACGAAAAGAGGCTACGAGCAGTACTTC
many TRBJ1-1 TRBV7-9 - CASSLDRGGAFF TGTGCCAGCAGCTTAGACCGGGGGGGAGCTTTCTTT
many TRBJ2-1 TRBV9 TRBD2 CASSDGLAGVFF TGTGCCAGCAGCGACGGACTAGCGGGAGTGTTCTTC
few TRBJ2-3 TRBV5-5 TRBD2 CASSAVAGVVSDTQYF TGTGCCAGCAGCGCTGTTGCGGGAGTTGTGTCAGATACGCAGTATTTT
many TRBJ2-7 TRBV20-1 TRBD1 CSADRVNHEQYF TGCAGTGCTGACAGGGTTAACCACGAGCAGTACTTC
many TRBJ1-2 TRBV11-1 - CASSFGQGYGYTF -
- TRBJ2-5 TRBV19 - CASSRATAYQETQYF TGTGCCAGTAGTAGGGCCACGGCCTACCAAGAGACCCAGTACTTC
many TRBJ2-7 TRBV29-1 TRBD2 CSAGLSTYEQYF TGCAGCGCGGGACTATCGACCTACGAGCAGTACTTC
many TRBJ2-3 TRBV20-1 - CSAPKQGDTQYF TGCAGTGCTCCCAAGCAGGGAGATACGCAGTATTTT
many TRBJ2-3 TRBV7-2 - CASSSAPNTDTQYF TGTGCCAGCAGCTCAGCCCCGAACACAGATACGCAGTATTTT
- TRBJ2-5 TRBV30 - CAWSVGRETQYF TGTGCCTGGAGTGTAGGGAGGGAGACCCAGTACTTC
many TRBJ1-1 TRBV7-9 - CASSFGVDTEAFF TGTGCCAGCAGCTTTGGGGTTGACACTGAAGCTTTCTTT
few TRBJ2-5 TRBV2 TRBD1 CASSVRGLGETQYF TGTGCCAGCAGTGTCAGGGGGCTGGGAGAGACCCAGTACTTC
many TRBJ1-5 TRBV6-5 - CASSYSTGQPQHF TGTGCCAGCAGTTACTCGACGGGGCAGCCCCAGCATTTT
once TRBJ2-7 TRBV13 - CASSKTTHGQYF TGTGCCAGCAGCAAGACGACACACGGGCAGTACTTC
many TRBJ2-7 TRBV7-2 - CASSLVTGAPYEQYF TGTGCCAGCAGCTTAGTCACGGGAGCCCCCTACGAGCAGTACTTC
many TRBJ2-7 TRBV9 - CASSVNIALYEQYF TGTGCCAGCAGCGTAAACATAGCGCTCTACGAGCAGTACTTC
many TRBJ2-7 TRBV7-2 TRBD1 CASSFDRGEQYF TGTGCCAGCAGCTTCGACAGGGGCGAGCAGTACTTC
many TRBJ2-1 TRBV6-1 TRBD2 CASSPGLALYNEQFF TGTGCCAGCAGCCCGGGACTAGCGTTGTACAATGAGCAGTTCTTC
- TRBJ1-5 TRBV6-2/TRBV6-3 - CASSSVVQPQHF TGTGCCAGCAGTTCGGTGGTTCAGCCCCAGCATTTT
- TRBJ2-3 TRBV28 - CASSLRRAGDTQYF TGTGCCAGCAGTCTCCGCAGGGCGGGAGATACGCAGTATTTT
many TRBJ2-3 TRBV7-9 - CASSAPEGPDTQYF TGTGCCAGCAGCGCCCCGGAGGGTCCAGATACGCAGTATTTT
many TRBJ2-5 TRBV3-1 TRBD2 CASSQIPAGQETQYF TGTGCCAGCAGCCAAATTCCAGCGGGACAAGAGACCCAGTACTTC
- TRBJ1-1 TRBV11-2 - CASSWVRTGTEAFF TGTGCCAGCAGCTGGGTCAGAACGGGCACTGAAGCTTTCTTT
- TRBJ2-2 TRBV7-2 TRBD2 CASSLLLARTGELFF TGTGCCAGCAGCCTTCTACTAGCGAGAACCGGGGAGCTGTTTTTT